This T cell receptor beta chain appears in the sequencing data of a study of blood T cell repertoires in COVID-19. Study summary: The United States, Italy and Spain were the sources of the acute and convalescent COVID-19 samples. Sample material is recorded as cDNA or gDNA derived from T cells, B-cell-depleted T cells, or PBMCs.

Patients of the Seattle cohort, enrolled during active infection, were followed longitudinally. Source study methods: Reference gene primer amplification gave nucleated cell count estimates. Sequencing used immunoSEQ multiplex PCR; TCRdb keeps in-frame clones, though not all of them. The DNA gave D and trimming, while V, J and clone size come from that table. The repertoire holds 300,000 to 350,000 clones, approximately 90% seen once, with 1.5% to 2% in the top ten. Germline V gene sequence: CDR1 MNHEY, CDR2 SVGAGI. CDR3 length equals 14 residues. Trimming removed 3 bases from V and 6 bases from J, with 14 bases in between.

This TCR derives from a woman in her 30s with COVID-19, enrolled during active disease. The specimen was peripheral blood. The chain is built from TRBV6-5 and TRBJ2-5; weak D call: TRBD2 (5 bases). In DNA form, the CDR3 reads TGTGCCAGCAGTTATGGAGAGGGTTGGCAGACCCAGTACTTC. Its protein product is CASSYGEGWQTQYF.